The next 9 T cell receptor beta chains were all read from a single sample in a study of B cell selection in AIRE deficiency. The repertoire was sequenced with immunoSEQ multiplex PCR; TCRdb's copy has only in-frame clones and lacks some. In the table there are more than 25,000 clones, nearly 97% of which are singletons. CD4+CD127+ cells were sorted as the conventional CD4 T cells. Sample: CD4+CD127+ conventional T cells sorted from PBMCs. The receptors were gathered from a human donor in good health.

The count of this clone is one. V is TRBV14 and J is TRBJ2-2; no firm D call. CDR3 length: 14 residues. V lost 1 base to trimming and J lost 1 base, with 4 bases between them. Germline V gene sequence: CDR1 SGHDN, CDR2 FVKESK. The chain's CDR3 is CASSQVQNTGELFF. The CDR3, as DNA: TGTGCCAGCAGCCAAGTACAGAACACCGGGGAGCTGTTTTTT.

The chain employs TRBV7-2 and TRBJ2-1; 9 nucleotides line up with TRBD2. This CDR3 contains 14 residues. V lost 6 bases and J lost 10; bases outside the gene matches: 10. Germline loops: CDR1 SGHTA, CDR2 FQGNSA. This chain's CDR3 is CASRDPSGVAEQFF. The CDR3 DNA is TGTGCCAGCAGGGACCCTAGCGGGGTGGCGGAGCAGTTCTTC.

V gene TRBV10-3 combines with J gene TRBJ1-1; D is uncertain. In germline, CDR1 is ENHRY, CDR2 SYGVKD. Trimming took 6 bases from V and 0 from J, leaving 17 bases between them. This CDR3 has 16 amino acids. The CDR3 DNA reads TGTGCCATCAGAAAAAAGCTGGGGATCATGAACACTGAAGCTTTCTTT. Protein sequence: CAIRKKLGIMNTEAFF.

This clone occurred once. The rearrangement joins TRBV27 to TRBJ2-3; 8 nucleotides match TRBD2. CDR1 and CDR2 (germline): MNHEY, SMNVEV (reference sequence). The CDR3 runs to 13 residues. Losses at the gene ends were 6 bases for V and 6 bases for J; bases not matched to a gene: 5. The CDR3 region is CASRGSGSDTQYF. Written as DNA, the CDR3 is TGTGCCAGCAGGGGGAGCGGGAGTGATACGCAGTATTTT.

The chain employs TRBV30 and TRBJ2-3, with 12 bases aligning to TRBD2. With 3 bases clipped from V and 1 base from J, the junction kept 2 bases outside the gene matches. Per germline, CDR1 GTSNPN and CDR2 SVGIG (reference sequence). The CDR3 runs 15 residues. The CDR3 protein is CAWRRLAGGTDTQYF. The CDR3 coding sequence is TGTGCCTGGAGGCGACTAGCGGGGGGCACAGATACGCAGTATTTT.

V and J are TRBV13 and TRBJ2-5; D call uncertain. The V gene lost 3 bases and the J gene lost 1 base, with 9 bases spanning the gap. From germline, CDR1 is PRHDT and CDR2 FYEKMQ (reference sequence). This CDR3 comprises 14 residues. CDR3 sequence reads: CASSLVALQETQYF. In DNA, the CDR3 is TGTGCCAGCAGCTTGGTGGCCCTCCAAGAGACCCAGTACTTC.

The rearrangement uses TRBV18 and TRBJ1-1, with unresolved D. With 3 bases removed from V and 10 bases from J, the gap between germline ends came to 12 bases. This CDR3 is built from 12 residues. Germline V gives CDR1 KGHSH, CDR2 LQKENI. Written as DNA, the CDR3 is TGTGCCAGCTCACCCCGGACGAGGTCAGCTTTCTTT. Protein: CASSPRTRSAFF.

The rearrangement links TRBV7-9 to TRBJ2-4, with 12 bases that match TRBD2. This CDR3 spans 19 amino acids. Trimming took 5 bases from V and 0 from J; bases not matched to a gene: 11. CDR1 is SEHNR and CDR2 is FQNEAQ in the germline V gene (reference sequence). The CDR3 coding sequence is TGTGCCAGCAGCCCAGGACTAGCGGGGCCGCAATCAGCCAAAAACATTCAGTACTTC. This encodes CASSPGLAGPQSAKNIQYF.

CDR3: CASSPALGSVPTGELFF. The CDR3 DNA is TGTGCCAGCTCACCAGCTTTGGGGTCGGTTCCCACCGGGGAGCTGTTTTTT. The V and J genes are TRBV18 and TRBJ2-2; D call uncertain. Germline V lookup: CDR1 KGHSH, CDR2 LQKENI. The length of the CDR3 is 17 residues. Trimming pared 2 bases from V and 4 bases from J, leaving 17 bases between. The whole variable domain, remainder taken from reference TRBV18 and TRBJ2-2, is NAGVMQNPRHLVRRRGQEARLRCSPMKGHSHVYWYRQLPEEGLKFMVYLQKENIIDESGMPKERFSAEFPKEGPSILRIQQVVRGDSAAYFCASSPALGSVPTGELFFGEGSRLTVL.